Included here is one TCR beta chain sequence, with context. Its target is unknown. The CDR3 consists of 15 residues. V shed 6 bases and J shed 2 bases, with 17 bases lying between them. CDR1 and CDR2 from the germline V gene are SGHVS and FNYEAQ. Sequenced by immunoSEQ multiplex PCR; TCRdb stores in-frame clones only, minus some. The profile covers fewer than 110,000 clones, with 90% appearing a single time and 1% to 1.5% taken by the ten largest. The sample is drawn from a study of T cell responses to AZD1222 COVID-19 vaccine. Points from the study as a whole: Just six people given AZD1222 tested seropositive at baseline.

This sample comprised peripheral blood, obtained on day 0 of AZD1222 vaccination. The sequence was obtained from an adult in good health. The chain uses TRBV7-6 and TRBJ2-7; possible D gene TRBD1, 6 bases. The CDR3 DNA is TGTGCCAGCAGTTTTAACCAGGGGACGACCTACGAGCAGTACTTC. Its translation is CASSFNQGTTYEQYF.